This passage covers 10 T cell receptor beta chains from one sample sequenced in a study of shared clonotypes between healthy human individuals. The method was immunoSEQ multiplex PCR; TCRdb's version includes in-frame clones alone and lacks a portion of them. Here the sample spans 950,000 to 1,300,000 clones, 75% being singletons. What was sequenced was memory CD4+ T cells sorted from blood. The subset was: CD45RA-negative fraction. These receptors all stem from a man between 18 and 35 years old in good health.

The J gene is TRBJ1-1, the V gene TRBV7-8, with 8 nucleotides matching TRBD1. The CDR3 sequence is 13 residues long. The germline gives CDR1 SGHVS, CDR2 FQNEAQ. V was clipped by 6 bases and J by 7 bases; unmatched bases: 7. CDR3 residues: CASSEDRGVEAFF. CDR3 in DNA: TGTGCCAGCAGTGAAGACAGGGGAGTTGAAGCTTTCTTT.

The rearrangement links TRBV7-2 to TRBJ1-1; 7 nucleotides match TRBD1. J lost 7 bases, V lost 5 bases, and 7 bases had no gene match. The CDR3 runs to 13 residues. The germline gives CDR1 SGHTA, CDR2 FQGNSA. CDR3 sequence reads: CASSRMGQLEAFF. CDR3 bases: TGTGCCAGCAGCCGGATGGGACAGCTTGAAGCTTTCTTT.

This clone showed up just a few times. This chain uses TRBV2 with TRBJ2-5; no clear D gene. Germline V gene data show CDR1 as SNHLY and CDR2 as FYNNEI. Trimming cost V 2 bases and J 7 bases, with 8 bases left between them. This CDR3 comprises 12 residues. The CDR3 loop is CASSEIVATQYF. CDR3 nucleotides: TGTGCCAGCAGTGAAATAGTGGCGACCCAGTACTTC.

The chain carries TRBV28 and TRBJ1-5; TRBD1 agrees at 11 bases. The CDR3 has 15 residues. Trimming at V came to 4 bases and at J to 4 bases, leaving 3 bases not matched to a gene. Germline values: CDR1 MDHEN, CDR2 SYDVKM. The CDR3 region is CASSYGQGANQPQHF. DNA for the CDR3: TGTGCCAGCAGTTATGGACAGGGGGCGAATCAGCCCCAGCATTTT.

In its sample, this clone was seen a few times. In the same sample, other DNA sequences code for this CDR3. This rearrangement joins TRBV30 to TRBJ2-5, with D unclear. This CDR3 has 13 amino acids. Trimming cost V 0 bases and J 1 base, with 6 bases left between them. Looked up from germline, CDR1 is GTSNPN and CDR2 is SVGIG (reference sequence). The chain's CDR3 is CAWSVGIQETQYF. In nucleotides, the CDR3 is TGTGCCTGGAGTGTAGGCATCCAAGAGACCCAGTACTTC.

This clone was seen just once. The rearrangement joins TRBV7-9 to TRBJ2-2; 8 bases line up with TRBD1. Germline trimming cut 5 bases from V and 5 bases from J; bases unmatched to any gene: 7. The CDR3 sequence is 15 residues long. The germline V gene has CDR1 SEHNR and CDR2 FQNEAQ (reference sequence). The DNA of the CDR3 is TGTGCCAGCAGCGTTGGACAGGGTGGGACCGGGGAGCTGTTTTTT. Translated, it gives CASSVGQGGTGELFF.

The V call is TRBV4-3, the J call TRBJ2-3; TRBD1 matches at 7 bases. In germline, CDR1 is LGHNA, CDR2 YSLEER. The CDR3 totals 15 residues. V shed 3 bases and J 0 bases; nucleotides not matched to a gene: 3. The CDR3 DNA is TGCGCCAGCAGCCAGGGACAGTCGAGCACAGATACGCAGTATTTT. This sequence encodes CASSQGQSSTDTQYF.

The chain links TRBV7-2 to TRBJ1-2; 7 bases align to TRBD1. CDR3 length: 15 residues. With V trimmed by 3 bases and J by 8 bases, 12 bases remained unmatched. The germline V gene encodes CDR1 SGHTA and CDR2 FQGNSA. The CDR3 protein is CASSLGTDREGGYTF. The CDR3 coding sequence is TGTGCCAGCAGCTTGGGAACCGACAGGGAGGGAGGCTACACCTTC.

The rearrangement joins TRBV5-1 to TRBJ2-1, with 7 bases that match TRBD1. The CDR3 covers 15 residues. CDR1 is SGHRS and CDR2 is YFSETQ in the germline V gene. V shed 0 bases and J 2 bases; nucleotides not matched to a gene: 2. CDR3 residues: CASSLAGQTYNEQFF. CDR3 nucleotide sequence: TGCGCCAGCAGCTTGGCGGGACAGACCTACAATGAGCAGTTCTTC.

V and J are TRBV5-1 and TRBJ1-5; D unclear. Per the germline V gene, CDR1 is SGHRS and CDR2 is YFSETQ. The CDR3 runs 13 residues. Trimming removed 0 bases at V and 4 bases at J, with 5 bases between. The CDR3 bases are TGCGCCAGCAGCTTGGAACCTAATCAGCCCCAGCATTTT. Amino acid sequence: CASSLEPNQPQHF.